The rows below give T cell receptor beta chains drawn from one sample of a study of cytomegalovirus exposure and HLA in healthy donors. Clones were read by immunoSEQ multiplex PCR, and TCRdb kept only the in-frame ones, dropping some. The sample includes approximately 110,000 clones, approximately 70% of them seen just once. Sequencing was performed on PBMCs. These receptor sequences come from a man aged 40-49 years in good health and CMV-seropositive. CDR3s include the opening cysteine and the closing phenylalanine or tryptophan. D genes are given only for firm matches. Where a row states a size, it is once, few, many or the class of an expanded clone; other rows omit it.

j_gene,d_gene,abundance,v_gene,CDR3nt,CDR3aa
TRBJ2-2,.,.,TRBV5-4,TGTGCCAGCAGCTTGGACCAGGTCCTTGGCGGGGAGCTGTTTTTT,CASSLDQVLGGELFF
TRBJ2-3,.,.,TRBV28,TGTGCCAGCAGTGGGCCCAGCACAGATACGCAGTATTTT,CASSGPSTDTQYF
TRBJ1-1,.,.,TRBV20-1,TGCAGTGCTAGGGCGGTTTCCGAAGCTTTCTTT,CSARAVSEAFF
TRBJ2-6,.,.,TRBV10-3,TGTGCCATCAGCCTTAGCCTAGACAGTCCTGGGGCCAACGTCCTGACTTTC,CAISLSLDSPGANVLTF
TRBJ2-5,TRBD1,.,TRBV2,TGTGCCAGCTACAGGGGGGAGGAGACCCAGTACTTC,CASYRGEETQYF
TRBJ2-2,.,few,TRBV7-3,TGTGCCAGCAGCTTATTACAAACCGGGGAGCTGTTTTTT,CASSLLQTGELFF
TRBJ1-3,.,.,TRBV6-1,TGTGCCAGCAGTGAAGCGGACCAGGGTTACGGAAACACCATATATTTT,CASSEADQGYGNTIYF
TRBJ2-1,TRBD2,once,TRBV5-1,TGCGCCAGCAGCTTGGGACTAGCTCCCTACAATGAGCAGTTCTTC,CASSLGLAPYNEQFF
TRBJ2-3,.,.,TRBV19,TGTGCCAGTAGTCTGACAGAAAGCACAGATACGCAGTATTTT,CASSLTESTDTQYF
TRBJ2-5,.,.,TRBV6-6,TGTGCCAGCAGTTCCGCCCCAGGGAGGGAGACCCAGTACTTC,CASSSAPGRETQYF
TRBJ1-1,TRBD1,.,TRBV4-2,TGTGCCAGCAGCCAAGACGGGACAGGGCGGGCCACTGAAGCTTTCTTT,CASSQDGTGRATEAFF
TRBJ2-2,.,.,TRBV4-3,TGCGCCAGCAGCCAAGATGGGAGCGCGAACACCGGGGAGCTGTTTTTT,CASSQDGSANTGELFF
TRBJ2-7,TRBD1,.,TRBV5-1,TGCGCCAGCAGCTCTGGACAGGGGGACTTACACGAGCAGTACTTC,CASSSGQGDLHEQYF
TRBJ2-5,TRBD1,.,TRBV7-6,TGTGCCAGCAGCGTCACAGGGGGAGAGACCCAGTACTTC,CASSVTGGETQYF
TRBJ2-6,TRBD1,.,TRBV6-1,TGTGCCAGCAGTGAAGCGACAGGGGCTGGGGCCAACGTCCTGACTTTC,CASSEATGAGANVLTF
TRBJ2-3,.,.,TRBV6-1,TGTGCCAGCGGTAGGGGATGGGATACGCAGTATTTT,CASGRGWDTQYF
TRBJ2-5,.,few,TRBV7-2,TGTGCCAGCAGCACGACTAGTTATGCGACCCAGTACTTC,CASSTTSYATQYF
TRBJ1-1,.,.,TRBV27,TGTGCCAGCAGTCCCCTATCGGTGGGAGGAACTGAAGCTTTCTTT,CASSPLSVGGTEAFF
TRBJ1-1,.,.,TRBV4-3,TGCGCCAGCAGCCAAGATTCGGGAGCTAACATAGGGGACACTGAAGCTTTCTTT,CASSQDSGANIGDTEAFF
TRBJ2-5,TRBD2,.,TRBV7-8,TGTGCCAGCAGCTTGGGGCTAGCGGTCCAAGAGACCCAGTACTTC,CASSLGLAVQETQYF
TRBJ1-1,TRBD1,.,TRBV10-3,TGTGCCATCAGTGCGCAGGGGGCAGGAACTGAAGCTTTCTTT,CAISAQGAGTEAFF
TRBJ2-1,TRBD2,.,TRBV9,TGTGCCAGCAGCGCAGAAGCGGGAGGCTCCTACAATGAGCAGTTCTTC,CASSAEAGGSYNEQFF
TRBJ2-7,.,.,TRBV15,TGTGCCACCAGCAGAGAGTATAGCGGCCGGTACGAGCAGTACTTC,CATSREYSGRYEQYF
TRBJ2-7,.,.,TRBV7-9,TGTGCCAGCAGCTCGGGATTTTATTACGAGCAGTACTTC,CASSSGFYYEQYF
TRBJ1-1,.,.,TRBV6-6,TGTGCCAGCAGTTACTCGAGCGCGGGTACTGAAGCTTTCTTT,CASSYSSAGTEAFF
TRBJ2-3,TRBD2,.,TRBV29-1,TGCAGCGTTTCTTCTGTAGCGGGAGGGGGCACAGATACGCAGTATTTT,CSVSSVAGGGTDTQYF
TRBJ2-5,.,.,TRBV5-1,TGCGCCAGCAGCTTGGAAGGGGGAGAGACCCAGTACTTC,CASSLEGGETQYF
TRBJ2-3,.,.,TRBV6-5,TGTGCCAGCAGTTACTCGAGGTACTTCACAGATACGCAGTATTTT,CASSYSRYFTDTQYF
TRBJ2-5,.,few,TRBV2,TGTGCCAGCAGTGTGGACAGCCAGTACTTC,CASSVDSQYF
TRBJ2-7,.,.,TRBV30,TGTGCCTGGACTGTCAGGTCGAACTACGAGCAGTACTTC,CAWTVRSNYEQYF
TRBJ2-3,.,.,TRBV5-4,TGTGCCAGCAGCCCGACGGGCGGGTGGCAGACGGATACGCAGTATTTT,CASSPTGGWQTDTQYF
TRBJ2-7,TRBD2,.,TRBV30,TGTGCCTGGGGGGGAGCGGGGTTCTACGAGCAGTACTTC,CAWGGAGFYEQYF
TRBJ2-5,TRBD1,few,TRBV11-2,TGTGCCAGCAGCCCGGGACAGGGCAACATCGTAGAGACCCAGTACTTC,CASSPGQGNIVETQYF
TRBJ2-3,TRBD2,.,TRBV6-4,TGTGCCAGCAAAACGACTAGCGCCACAGATACGCAGTATTTT,CASKTTSATDTQYF
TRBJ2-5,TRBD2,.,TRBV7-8,TGTGCCAGCAGCTTGGGCCGGGGGGAAGAGACCCAGTACTTC,CASSLGRGEETQYF
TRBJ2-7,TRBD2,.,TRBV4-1,TGCGCCAGCAGCCCTGGGACTAGCGGGAGGGCCGGGGAGCAGTACTTC,CASSPGTSGRAGEQYF
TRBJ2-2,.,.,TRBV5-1,TGCGCCAGCAGCCCAGACTCGACCGGGGAGCTGTTTTTT,CASSPDSTGELFF
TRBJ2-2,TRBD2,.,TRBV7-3,TGTGCCAGCAGTCGAATAGCGGGAACGGGCGGGGAGCTGTTTTTT,CASSRIAGTGGELFF
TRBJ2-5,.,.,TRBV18,TGTGCCAGCTCACCCTCAGGTAGCCAAGAGACCCAGTACTTC,CASSPSGSQETQYF
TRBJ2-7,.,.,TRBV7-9,TGTGCCAGCAGCTTAGTCGGGGACGAGCAGTACTTC,CASSLVGDEQYF
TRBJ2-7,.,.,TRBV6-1,TGTGCCAGCAGTGTTCGGGCCTACGAGCAGTACTTC,CASSVRAYEQYF
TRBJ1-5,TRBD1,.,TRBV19,TGTGCCAGTAGCCGGGACAGGGTCGGAAGCAATCAGCCCCAGCATTTT,CASSRDRVGSNQPQHF